This TCR beta chain was profiled in a study of T cell responses to AZD1222 COVID-19 vaccine. The repertoire was sequenced with immunoSEQ multiplex PCR; TCRdb's copy has only in-frame clones and lacks some. The repertoire holds tens of thousands of clones, with 75% to 95% as singletons. In germline, CDR1 is SGDLS, CDR2 YYNGEE. There are 16 residues in the CDR3. Trimming took 3 bases from V and 3 from J; bases not matched to a gene: 8. Study-level findings and limits: Among the donors, most were white British and more were female, and clonal diversity was possibly underestimated.

About this clone itself: Its antigen is not identified.

The J gene is TRBJ2-1, the V gene TRBV9; 8 bases fit TRBD2. The source is an adult in good health. The sequences come from peripheral blood, collected on day 0 of MenACWY control vaccination. The CDR3 is CASSGRFAGGYNEQFF. CDR3 in DNA: TGTGCCAGCAGCGGCCGCTTCGCGGGAGGCTACAATGAGCAGTTCTTC.